Described below is a single TCR beta chain sequence and its context. Its antigen has not been determined. Qualities for individual bases were not recorded, and no much larger clone is one base off. This record comes from a study of Graves' ophthalmopathy and Graves' hyperthyroidism (dated by TCRdb to the late 2010s). A note on the overall study: Hyperthyroidism was considered stable if no progression to ophthalmopathy occurred within 18 months of follow-up. The study used signatures of the TCR beta repertoire to tell Graves' ophthalmopathy apart from Graves' hyperthyroidism and to predict which patients would progress to ophthalmopathy. In total, approximately 140 blood samples were TCR-sequenced: 40 to 45 ophthalmopathy, some 80 hyperthyroidism and roughly 17 hyperthyroidism-to-ophthalmopathy patients. To explore V-J signatures that distinguish ophthalmopathy from hyperthyroidism, a discovery set of around 100 patients was enrolled, made up of 40 to 45 with ophthalmopathy and around 57 with stable hyperthyroidism. The independent validation cohort included approximately 19 hyperthyroidism patients plus 17 patients who later progressed from hyperthyroidism to ophthalmopathy. In over 5 hyperthyroidism patients, the T-cell repertoire of thyroid tissue was compared with the T-cell repertoire of blood. Following sample collection, hyperthyroidism patients were given methimazole at a starting dose of 30 mg daily, and ophthalmopathy patients were given high-dose intravenous methylprednisolone. Points the paper makes about the study in general: Most of the expanded thyroid clonotypes with a frequency above 0.001 were also detected in blood, and it was suggested that the thyroid immune response may be reflected by blood repertoires. No statistical method was used to set the sample size in advance, and the investigators knew which group each participant was assigned to. In validation, the model predicted ophthalmopathy progression with less than 71% sensitivity and roughly 72% specificity; some twelve predicted patients were CT-confirmed with GO in a median of about 7.1 months. Ophthalmopathy was separated from stable hyperthyroidism by the 13-signature model with more than 85% sensitivity and around 81% specificity in cross-validation and with 80%/75% in the test set.

The V and J ends are trimmed by 5 bases and 1 base, leaving 10 bases between them. CDR1 and CDR2 are drawn from the germline V gene: SGHTA, FQGTGA. Inclusive of the bounding cysteine and phenylalanine, the CDR3 is 14 residues long. Here the CDR3 DNA is all that survives: 42 bases in frame from base 1. Hyperthyroidism patients were newly diagnosed, were aged 18 to 65 years, and had a disease duration under 2 months. Patients with other autoimmune diseases, uncontrolled infections, pregnancy or lactation were excluded. Diagnosis relied on clinical symptoms, serum thyroxine, TRAb, thyroid ultrasound and orbital computed tomography. Total RNA was extracted using Trizol reagent, and RNA quality was checked on an Agilent 2100 Bioanalyzer. TCR beta CDR3 regions were amplified from RNA transcripts for repertoire sequencing. A first-round RT-PCR used HTBI primers with the Qiagen OneStep RT-PCR kit, followed by a second-round multiplex PCR, size selection and purification. Libraries were sequenced paired-end with 100 bp reads on an Illumina HiSeq2000. The authors processed their data as follows. SOAPnuke was used to process the reads, throwing out any read that had adapters, had uncalled bases, had a mean Phred below 15, or lacked an exact constant-primer or identifier match. COPE v1.2.5 was used to merge high-quality paired reads. Unique nucleotide sequences were defined as clonotypes and aligned to IMGT TRB V, D and J references using MiTCR v1.1. The analysis was limited to V-J combinations with a frequency above 0.0001, which together covered 98% to 99.2% of repertoires. For each V-J combination, a TCR clonal expansion and chaos score was defined as the ratio of F50 clonal expansion to chaos observed in the TCRdist matrix. Welch's t-statistics and random forest were used to reduce features to about a dozen V-J combinations, which were fed into a naive Bayes classifier. The Morisita-Horn index was used to measure how similar the thyroid and blood repertoires were. TCRdb's own reprocessing of the public reads used fastp at Q25 and MiXCR and kept productive beta chains. Each CDR3 protein gets just one entry, which takes the most common genes and DNA from the rows behind it. These V and J calls rely on TCRdb rather than the paper's analysis. The sample includes over a million distinct CDR3 sequences, with 36% observed a single time. The biggest ten clones account for around 10% of the sample.

Sequencing was carried out using peripheral blood or thyroid tissue (not recorded which). This TCR came from an adult man with Graves' hyperthyroidism. The chain was built from TRBV7-3 and TRBJ2-3; TRBD2 is perhaps the D gene, given 5 matching bases. The DNA reads TGTGCCAGCAGCGGTAGCGCCGGCACAGATACGCAGTATTTT. It specifies CASSGSAGTDTQYF.